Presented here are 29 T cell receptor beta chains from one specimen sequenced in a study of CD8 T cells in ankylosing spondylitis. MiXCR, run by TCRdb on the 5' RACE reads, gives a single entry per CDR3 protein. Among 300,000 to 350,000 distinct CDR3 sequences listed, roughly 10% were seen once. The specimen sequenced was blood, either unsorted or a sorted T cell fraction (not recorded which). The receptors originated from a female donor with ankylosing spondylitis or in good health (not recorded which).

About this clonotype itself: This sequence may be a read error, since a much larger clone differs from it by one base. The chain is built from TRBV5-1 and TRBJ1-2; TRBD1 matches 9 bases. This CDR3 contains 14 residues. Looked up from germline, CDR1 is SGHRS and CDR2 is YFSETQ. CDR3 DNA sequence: TGCGCCAGCAGCCAGCCCGGGACAGGGAGTGGCGACACCTTC. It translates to CASSQPGTGSGDTF.

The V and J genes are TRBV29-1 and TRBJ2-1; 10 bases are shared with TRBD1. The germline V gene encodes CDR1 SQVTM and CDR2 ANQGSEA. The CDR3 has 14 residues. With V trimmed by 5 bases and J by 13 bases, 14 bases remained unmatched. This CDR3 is CSVRVTGGKGLQFF. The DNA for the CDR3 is TGCAGCGTTCGCGTGACAGGGGGCAAAGGACTTCAGTTCTTC.

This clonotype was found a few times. The CDR3 bases are TGTGCCAGCACCGGAGACAGGGGGAGTCGAGACACCGGGGAGCTGTTTTTT. Its translation: CASTGDRGSRDTGELFF. V gene TRBV9 combines with J gene TRBJ2-2, with TRBD1 matching 9 bases. Germline V CDR1 and CDR2: SGDLS, YYNGEE. The junction had 12 bases not matched to a gene; V was cut back by 6 bases and J by 3 bases. CDR3 length: 17 residues.

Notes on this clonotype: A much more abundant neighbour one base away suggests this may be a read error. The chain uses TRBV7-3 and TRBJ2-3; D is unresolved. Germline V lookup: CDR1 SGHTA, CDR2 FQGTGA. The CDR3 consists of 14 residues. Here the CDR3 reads CAGSPGRYTDTQYF. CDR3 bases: TGTGCCGGCAGCCCCGGGCGCTATACAGATACGCAGTATTTT.

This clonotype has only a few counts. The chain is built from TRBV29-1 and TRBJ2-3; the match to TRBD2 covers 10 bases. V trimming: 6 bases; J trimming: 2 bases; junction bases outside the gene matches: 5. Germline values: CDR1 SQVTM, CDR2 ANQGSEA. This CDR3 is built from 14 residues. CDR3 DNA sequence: TGCAGCGTAGCCGGGACTAGCGCCACAGATACGCAGTATTTT. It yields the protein CSVAGTSATDTQYF.

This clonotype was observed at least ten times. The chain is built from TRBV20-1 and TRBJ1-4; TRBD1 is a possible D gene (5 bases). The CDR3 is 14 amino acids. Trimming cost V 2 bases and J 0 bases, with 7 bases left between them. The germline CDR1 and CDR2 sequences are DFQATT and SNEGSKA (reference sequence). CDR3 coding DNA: TGCAGTGCTAGAAGGGGTGCAACTAATGAAAAACTGTTTTTT. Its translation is CSARRGATNEKLFF.

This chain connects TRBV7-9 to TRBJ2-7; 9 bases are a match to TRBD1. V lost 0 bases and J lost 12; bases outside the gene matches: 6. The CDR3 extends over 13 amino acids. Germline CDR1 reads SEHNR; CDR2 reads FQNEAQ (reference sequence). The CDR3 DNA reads TGTGCCAGCAGCTTAGCGCCTACAGGGGGCTGGTACTTC. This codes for CASSLAPTGGWYF. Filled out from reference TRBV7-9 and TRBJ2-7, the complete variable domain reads DTGVSQNPRHKITKRGQNVTFRCDPISEHNRLYWYRQTLGQGPEFLTYFQNEAQLEKSRLLSDRFSAERPKGSFSTLEIQRTEQGDSAMYLCASSLAPTGGWYFGPGTRLTVT.

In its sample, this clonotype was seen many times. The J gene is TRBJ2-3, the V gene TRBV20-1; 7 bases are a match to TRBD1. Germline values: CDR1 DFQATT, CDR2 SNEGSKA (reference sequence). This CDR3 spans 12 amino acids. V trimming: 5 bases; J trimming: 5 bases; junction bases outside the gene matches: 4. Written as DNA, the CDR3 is TGCAGTGCTGGGACAGTAGGAGATACGCAGTATTTT. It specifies CSAGTVGDTQYF.

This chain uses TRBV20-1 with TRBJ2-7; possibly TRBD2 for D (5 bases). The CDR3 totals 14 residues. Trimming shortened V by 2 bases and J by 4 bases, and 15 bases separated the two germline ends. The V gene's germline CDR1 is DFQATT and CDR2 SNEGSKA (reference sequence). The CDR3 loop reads CSARTPSLVYEQYF. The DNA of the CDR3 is TGCAGTGCTAGAACCCCTAGCCTCGTTTACGAGCAGTACTTC.

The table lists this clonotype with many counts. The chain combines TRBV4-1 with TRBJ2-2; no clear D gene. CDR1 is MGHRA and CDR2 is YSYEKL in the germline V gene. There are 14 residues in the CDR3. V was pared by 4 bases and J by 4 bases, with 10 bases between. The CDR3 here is CASSLLGPTGELFF. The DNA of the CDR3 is TGCGCCAGCAGCCTGTTAGGACCCACCGGGGAGCTGTTTTTT.

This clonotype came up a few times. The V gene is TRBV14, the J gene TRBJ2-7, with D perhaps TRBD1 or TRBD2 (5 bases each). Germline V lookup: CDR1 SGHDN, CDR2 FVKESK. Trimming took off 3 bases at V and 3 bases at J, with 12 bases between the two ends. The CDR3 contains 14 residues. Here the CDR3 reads CASSHRDGDYEQYF. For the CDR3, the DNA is TGTGCCAGCAGCCACCGGGACGGAGACTACGAGCAGTACTTC. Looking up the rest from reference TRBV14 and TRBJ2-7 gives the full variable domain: EAGVTQFPSHSVIEKGQTVTLRCDPISGHDNLYWYRRVMGKEIKFLLHFVKESKQDESGMPNNRFLAERTGGTYSTLKVQPAELEDSGVYFCASSHRDGDYEQYFGPGTRLTVT.

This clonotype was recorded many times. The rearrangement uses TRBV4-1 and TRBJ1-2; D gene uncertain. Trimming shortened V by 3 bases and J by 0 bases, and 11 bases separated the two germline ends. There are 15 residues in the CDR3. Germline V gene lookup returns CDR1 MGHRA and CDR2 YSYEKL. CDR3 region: CASSQVEGANYGYTF. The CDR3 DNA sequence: TGCGCCAGCAGCCAGGTCGAGGGAGCTAACTATGGCTACACCTTC.

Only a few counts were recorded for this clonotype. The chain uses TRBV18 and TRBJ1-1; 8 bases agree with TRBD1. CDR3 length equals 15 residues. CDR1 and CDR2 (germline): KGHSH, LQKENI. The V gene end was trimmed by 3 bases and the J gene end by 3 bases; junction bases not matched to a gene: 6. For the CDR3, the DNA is TGTGCCAGCTCACCCCAGGGGGCGAGGGACACTGAAGCTTTCTTT. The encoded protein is CASSPQGARDTEAFF.

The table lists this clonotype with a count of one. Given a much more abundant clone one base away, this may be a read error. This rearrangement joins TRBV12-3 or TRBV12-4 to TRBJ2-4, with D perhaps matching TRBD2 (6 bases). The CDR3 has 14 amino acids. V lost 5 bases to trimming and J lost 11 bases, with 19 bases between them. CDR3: CASSGDLSRFFQYF. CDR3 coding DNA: TGTGCCAGCAGTGGGGACTTATCGAGGTTCTTTCAGTACTTC.

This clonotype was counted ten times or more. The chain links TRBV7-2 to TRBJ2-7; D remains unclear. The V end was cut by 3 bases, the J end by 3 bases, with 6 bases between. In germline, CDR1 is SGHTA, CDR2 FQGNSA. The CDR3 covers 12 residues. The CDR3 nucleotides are TGTGCCAGCAGCTTGGGCTTCTACGAGCAGTACTTC. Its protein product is CASSLGFYEQYF.

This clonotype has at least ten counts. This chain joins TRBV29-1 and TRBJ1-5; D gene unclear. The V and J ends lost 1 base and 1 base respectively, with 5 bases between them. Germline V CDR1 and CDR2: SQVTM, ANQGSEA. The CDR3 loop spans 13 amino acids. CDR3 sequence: CSVEVESNQPQHF. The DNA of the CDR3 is TGCAGCGTTGAAGTCGAGAGCAATCAGCCCCAGCATTTT.

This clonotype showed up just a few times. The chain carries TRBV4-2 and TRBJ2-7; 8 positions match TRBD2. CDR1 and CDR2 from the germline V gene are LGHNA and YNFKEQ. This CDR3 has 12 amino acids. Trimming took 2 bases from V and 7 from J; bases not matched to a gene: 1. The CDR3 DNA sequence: TGTGCCAGCAGCCAACGCGGGAGGGAGCAGTACTTC. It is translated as CASSQRGREQYF.

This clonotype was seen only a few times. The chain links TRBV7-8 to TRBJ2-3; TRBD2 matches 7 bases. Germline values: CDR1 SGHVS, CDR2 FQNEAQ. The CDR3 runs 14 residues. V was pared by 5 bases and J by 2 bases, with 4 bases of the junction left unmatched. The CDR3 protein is CASSRGTNTDTQYF. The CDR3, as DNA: TGTGCCAGCAGCCGCGGGACTAACACAGATACGCAGTATTTT.

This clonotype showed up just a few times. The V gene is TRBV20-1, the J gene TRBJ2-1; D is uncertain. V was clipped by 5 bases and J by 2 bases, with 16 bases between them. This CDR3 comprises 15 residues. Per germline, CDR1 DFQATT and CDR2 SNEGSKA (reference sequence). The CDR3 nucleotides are TGCAGTGCTCGATCACTGGCCCTCACCTACAATGAGCAGTTCTTC. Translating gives CSARSLALTYNEQFF.

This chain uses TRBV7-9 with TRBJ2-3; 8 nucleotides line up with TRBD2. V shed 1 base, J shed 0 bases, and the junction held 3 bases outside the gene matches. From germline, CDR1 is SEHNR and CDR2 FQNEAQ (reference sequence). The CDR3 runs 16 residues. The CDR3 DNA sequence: TGTGCCAGCAGCTTAGAACTAGCGGTGAGCACAGATACGCAGTATTTT. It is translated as CASSLELAVSTDTQYF.

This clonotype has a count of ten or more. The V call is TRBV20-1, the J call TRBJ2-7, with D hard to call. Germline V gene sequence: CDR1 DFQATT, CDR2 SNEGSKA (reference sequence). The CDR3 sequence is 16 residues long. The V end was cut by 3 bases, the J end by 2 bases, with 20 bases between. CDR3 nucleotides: TGCAGTGCTAGCCCTAGTGGGTCCGGACGACCCTACGAGCAGTACTTC. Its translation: CSASPSGSGRPYEQYF.

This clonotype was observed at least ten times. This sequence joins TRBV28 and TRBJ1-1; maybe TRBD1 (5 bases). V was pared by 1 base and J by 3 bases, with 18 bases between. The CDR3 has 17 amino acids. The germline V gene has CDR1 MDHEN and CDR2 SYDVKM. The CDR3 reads CASSLYAPRGRDTEAFF. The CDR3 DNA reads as TGTGCCAGCAGTTTATATGCCCCGCGGGGGAGGGACACTGAAGCTTTCTTT.

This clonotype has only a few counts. The CDR3 DNA is TGTGCCAGCAGTTACCACCCCCCTACAGCTCGGACAGGGGGTAATTCACCCCTCCACTTT. Amino acids: CASSYHPPTARTGGNSPLHF. The chain carries TRBV6-2 or TRBV6-3 and TRBJ1-6, with TRBD1 matching 10 bases. Germline V CDR1 and CDR2: MNHEY, SVGEGT. V lost 2 bases and J lost 6; bases outside the gene matches: 16. The CDR3 runs 20 residues.

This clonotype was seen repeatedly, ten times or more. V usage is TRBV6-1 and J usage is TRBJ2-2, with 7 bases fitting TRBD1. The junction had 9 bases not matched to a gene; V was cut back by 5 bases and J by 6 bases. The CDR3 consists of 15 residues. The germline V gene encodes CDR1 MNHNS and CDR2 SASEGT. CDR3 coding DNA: TGTGCCAGCAGTCCCGGACAGGTGGTTCCCGGGGAGCTGTTTTTT. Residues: CASSPGQVVPGELFF.

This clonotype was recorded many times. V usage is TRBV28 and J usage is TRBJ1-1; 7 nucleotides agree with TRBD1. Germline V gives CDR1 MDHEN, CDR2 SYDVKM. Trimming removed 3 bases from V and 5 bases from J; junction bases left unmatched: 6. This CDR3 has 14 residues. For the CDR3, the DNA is TGTGCCAGCAGTTTCCCGACAGGGAGGACTGAAGCTTTCTTT. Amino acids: CASSFPTGRTEAFF.

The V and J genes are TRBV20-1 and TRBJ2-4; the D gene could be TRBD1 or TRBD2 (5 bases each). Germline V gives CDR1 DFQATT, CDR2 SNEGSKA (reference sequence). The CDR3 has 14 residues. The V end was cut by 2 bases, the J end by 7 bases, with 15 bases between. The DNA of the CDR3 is TGCAGTGCTAGAAATCGGGACCGGCGGAACATTCAGTACTTC. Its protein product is CSARNRDRRNIQYF.

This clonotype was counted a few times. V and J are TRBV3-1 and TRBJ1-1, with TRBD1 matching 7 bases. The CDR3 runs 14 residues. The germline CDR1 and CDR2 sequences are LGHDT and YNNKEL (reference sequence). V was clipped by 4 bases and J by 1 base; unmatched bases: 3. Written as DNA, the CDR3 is TGTGCCAGCAGCCCGTGGACAGGGAACACTGAAGCTTTCTTT. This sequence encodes CASSPWTGNTEAFF.

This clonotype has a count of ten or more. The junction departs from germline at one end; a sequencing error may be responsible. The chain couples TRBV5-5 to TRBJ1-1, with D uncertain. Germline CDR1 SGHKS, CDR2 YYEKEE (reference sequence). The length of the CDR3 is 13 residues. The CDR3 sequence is CASSLGSNTEAFF. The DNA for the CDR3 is TGCGCCAGCAGCTTGGGGTCGAACACTGAAGCTTTCTTT. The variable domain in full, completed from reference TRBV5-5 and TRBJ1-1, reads DAGVTQSPTHLIKTRGQQVTLRCSPISGHKSVSWYQQVLGQGPQFIFQYYEKEERGRGNFPDRFSARQFPNYSSELNVNALLLGDSALYLCASSLGSNTEAFFGQGTRLTVV.

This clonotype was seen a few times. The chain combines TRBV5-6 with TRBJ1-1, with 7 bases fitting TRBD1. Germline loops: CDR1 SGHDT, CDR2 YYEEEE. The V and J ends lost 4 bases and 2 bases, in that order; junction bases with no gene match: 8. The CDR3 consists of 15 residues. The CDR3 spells CASSKSTGINTEAFF. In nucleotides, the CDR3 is TGTGCCAGCAGCAAGTCGACAGGGATTAACACTGAAGCTTTCTTT. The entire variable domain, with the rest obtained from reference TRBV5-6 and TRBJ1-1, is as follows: DAGVTQSPTHLIKTRGQQVTLRCSPKSGHDTVSWYQQALGQGPQFIFQYYEEEERQRGNFPDRFSGHQFPNYSSELNVNALLLGDSALYLCASSKSTGINTEAFFGQGTRLTVV.